The 25 T cell receptor beta chains in this list originate from one sample, sequenced in a study of identical twins. One entry per CDR3 protein results from TCRdb running MiXCR on the 5' RACE reads. This table holds 1,800,000 or so distinct CDR3 sequences, less than 40% found once. Sequencing used cord blood. Every receptor here comes from a newborn girl in good health.

This clonotype has only a few counts. This chain uses TRBV20-1 with TRBJ2-3; D is ambiguous. The length of the CDR3 is 13 residues. V lost 0 bases and J 2 bases, leaving 6 bases between the germline ends. Germline V lookup: CDR1 DFQATT, CDR2 SNEGSKA (reference sequence). The CDR3 loop reads CSAREAPTDTQYF. The CDR3 DNA follows: TGCAGTGCTAGAGAAGCGCCCACAGATACGCAGTATTTT.

The J gene is TRBJ2-3, the V gene TRBV20-1; no definite D call. With 3 bases removed from V and 6 bases from J, the gap between germline ends came to 10 bases. The CDR3 extends over 12 amino acids. CDR1 and CDR2 (germline): DFQATT, SNEGSKA (reference sequence). This CDR3 reads CSARPPPDTQYF. The CDR3 DNA reads TGCAGTGCTAGGCCCCCTCCGGATACGCAGTATTTT.

About this clonotype itself: A much larger clone is a single base away; this may be a read error. This chain joins TRBV29-1 and TRBJ2-5, with no clear D. The germline V gene has CDR1 SQVTM and CDR2 ANQGSEA. The CDR3 contains 13 residues. The V and J ends lost 7 bases and 5 bases respectively, with 17 bases between them. DNA of the CDR3: TGCAGCGCTCGCCGCAACGGCCAGGAGACCCAGTACTTC. It specifies CSARRNGQETQYF.

This clonotype was seen a handful of times. The chain carries TRBV20-1 and TRBJ1-4, with 8 nucleotides matching TRBD1. The CDR3 runs to 13 residues. Germline V gene sequence: CDR1 DFQATT, CDR2 SNEGSKA (reference sequence). V lost 5 bases to trimming and J lost 5 bases; unmatched junction nucleotides: 4. The chain's CDR3 is CSARQGFNEKLFF. Written as DNA, the CDR3 is TGCAGTGCTCGACAGGGGTTCAATGAAAAACTGTTTTTT.

With respect to this clonotype: This could be a read error, since a much larger clone is one nucleotide away. The chain couples TRBV4-2 to TRBJ2-1; the D gene is possibly TRBD2 (6 bases). TRBJ2-7 explains the end of the DNA better; the J call may be wrong. This CDR3 is 19 amino acids long. Germline V gene sequence: CDR1 LGHNA, CDR2 YNFKEQ. CDR3 nucleotides: TGTGCCAGCAGCCAAGACCTTATCGGGACTTTCAGCTCCTACAATGAGCAGTACTTC. Translation gives CASSQDLIGTFSSYNEQYF.

The chain recombines TRBV20-1 with TRBJ1-6, with a possible D match to TRBD1 (5 bases). This CDR3 comprises 14 residues. The V gene lost 6 bases and the J gene lost 9 bases, with 18 bases spanning the gap. Germline V gene data show CDR1 as DFQATT and CDR2 as SNEGSKA (reference sequence). CDR3 in amino acids: CSAVTTVFSSPLHF. DNA of the CDR3: TGCAGTGCCGTTACGACAGTGTTTAGTTCACCCCTCCACTTT.

This clonotype was observed at least ten times. The chain combines TRBV5-1 with TRBJ2-5; the D is unclear. With 0 bases removed from V and 4 bases from J, the gap between germline ends came to 7 bases. Germline CDR1 reads SGHRS; CDR2 reads YFSETQ. The CDR3 extends over 13 amino acids. This chain's CDR3 is CASSLDGIETQYF. The CDR3 DNA reads TGCGCCAGCAGCTTGGATGGGATAGAGACCCAGTACTTC.

This clonotype occurred a few times. The rearrangement joins TRBV6-5 to TRBJ2-7; 9 bases are a match to TRBD2. This CDR3 comprises 14 residues. V lost 5 bases and J lost 4; bases outside the gene matches: 6. Germline V gene sequence: CDR1 MNHEY, CDR2 SVGAGI. The CDR3 reads CASSGPGLAYEQYF. In DNA, the CDR3 is TGTGCCAGCAGTGGTCCGGGACTAGCATACGAGCAGTACTTC.

This clonotype was observed once. At one of its ends the junction is not consistent with the germline gene, which may arise from a read error. The chain carries TRBV25-1 and TRBJ2-7; 7 nucleotides agree with TRBD2. Germline CDR1 and CDR2: MGHDK and SYGVNS. The CDR3 is 18 residues long. As DNA, the CDR3 is TGTGCCAGCGGTGAATGGGTGTGGGAGGGTTCGGGTCTGGGCGAGCAGTACTTC. It is translated as CASGEWVWEGSGLGEQYF.

The J gene is TRBJ1-1, the V gene TRBV10-1, with D possibly being TRBD1 (5 bases). Germline-derived CDR1 and CDR2 are WNHNN and SYGVQD (reference sequence). The germline V and J ends were trimmed by 3 bases and 3 bases, with 8 bases remaining between them. This CDR3 region has 13 residues. The CDR3 DNA follows: TGCGCCAGCAGTGACAGGGAGGACACTGAAGCTTTCTTT. Translation: CASSDREDTEAFF.

There are a few counts of this clonotype. The chain links TRBV25-1 to TRBJ2-1, with D tentatively TRBD2 (6 bases). The V gene's germline CDR1 is MGHDK and CDR2 SYGVNS. Trimming cost V 0 bases and J 13 bases, with 16 bases left between them. The CDR3 loop spans 14 amino acids. The CDR3 sequence is CASSEYRPGETQFF. The CDR3 region has the DNA TGTGCCAGCAGTGAATATCGTCCGGGAGAGACCCAGTTCTTC.

The rearrangement uses TRBV3-1 and TRBJ1-3; D unresolved. The CDR3 length is 14 residues. Trimming stripped 6 bases from V and 0 bases from J, with 9 bases between. The germline CDR1 and CDR2 sequences are LGHDT and YNNKEL (reference sequence). Here the CDR3 DNA reads TGTGCCAGCAGTCCGGTGGTCTCTGGAAACACCATATATTTT. It is translated as CASSPVVSGNTIYF.

The chain couples TRBV10-3 to TRBJ1-2, with D perhaps TRBD1 (6 bases). Trimming took 6 bases from V and 2 from J, leaving 16 bases between them. CDR1 and CDR2 from the germline V gene are ENHRY and SYGVKD. This CDR3 spans 15 amino acids. The CDR3 nucleotides are TGTGCCATCAGCGCCCAACAGGGAGCAAACTATGGCTACACCTTC. It yields the protein CAISAQQGANYGYTF.

This chain uses TRBV20-1 with TRBJ1-5; 10 bases map to TRBD1. V lost 2 bases, J lost 2 bases, and 6 bases stayed unmatched. Germline loops: CDR1 DFQATT, CDR2 SNEGSKA (reference sequence). The CDR3 loop spans 16 amino acids. The CDR3 region has the DNA TGCAGTGCTAGAATCATCGGGACAGGGGGCAATCAGCCCCAGCATTTT. It encodes CSARIIGTGGNQPQHF.

The chain carries TRBV29-1 and TRBJ2-3; 12 nucleotides align to TRBD2. The CDR3 extends over 13 amino acids. V trimming: 5 bases; J trimming: 4 bases; junction bases outside the gene matches: 1. CDR1 is SQVTM, CDR2 ANQGSEA, per germline. Here the CDR3 reads CSVRLAGADTQYF. CDR3 DNA: TGCAGCGTTCGACTAGCGGGGGCAGATACGCAGTATTTT.

There are many counts of this clonotype. This sequence joins TRBV28 and TRBJ2-7, with D tentatively TRBD1 (5 bases). The V end lost 6 bases, the J end lost 0 bases, and 12 bases lay between the germline ends. The CDR3 is 14 residues long. Germline CDR1 MDHEN, CDR2 SYDVKM. The chain's CDR3 is CASSPQASSYEQYF. In DNA, the CDR3 is TGTGCCAGCAGCCCACAGGCTAGCTCCTACGAGCAGTACTTC.

The table lists this clonotype with a few counts. This chain links TRBV12-3 or TRBV12-4 with TRBJ2-3; 7 nucleotides agree with TRBD2. The CDR3 has 14 amino acids. The V gene end was trimmed by 6 bases and the J gene end by 4 bases; junction bases not matched to a gene: 7. In DNA, the CDR3 is TGTGCCAGCAGGGTAGCGGGTATGGCAGATACGCAGTATTTT. Translating it yields CASRVAGMADTQYF.

V and J are TRBV3-1 and TRBJ2-7; maybe TRBD2 (5 bases). Germline CDR1 LGHDT, CDR2 YNNKEL (reference sequence). The V end lost 4 bases, the J end lost 1 base, and 11 bases lay between the germline ends. The CDR3 runs 14 residues. The CDR3 bases are TGTGCCAGCAGCCGAGGAGGCACTTCCTACGAGCAGTACTTC. Its protein is CASSRGGTSYEQYF.

Details on this clonotype: Being one base from a much bigger clone, this may be a read error. The CDR3 loop is CVSSFTSGYNEQFF. The DNA for the CDR3 is TGTGTCAGCAGTTTCACTAGCGGCTACAATGAGCAGTTCTTC. This sequence joins TRBV27 and TRBJ2-1; the match to TRBD2 covers 8 bases. The germline CDR1 and CDR2 sequences are MNHEY and SMNVEV (reference sequence). This CDR3 region has 14 residues.

Comments on this clonotype: A read error may be the cause here, since a much bigger clone is one base away. V and J are TRBV4-2 and TRBJ2-5; 10 positions match TRBD2. The J call may be mistaken, given a closer DNA end match to TRBJ2-1. The CDR3 contains 16 residues. The germline CDR1 and CDR2 sequences are LGHNA and YNFKEQ. The DNA of the CDR3 is TGTGCCAGCAGCGTGCGGACTAGCGGTATCCAAGAGACCCAGTTCTTC. Translating it yields CASSVRTSGIQETQFF.

A few counts support this clonotype. The gene calls are TRBV6-4 and TRBJ1-2, with D perhaps TRBD1 (6 bases). V was shortened by 4 bases and J by 7 bases, with 13 bases between the two germline ends. There are 13 residues in the CDR3. CDR1 is MRHNA and CDR2 is SNTAGT in the germline V gene. The CDR3 bases are TGTGCCAGCAGTGGGAGCAGGGGAGCTGGCTACACCTTC. Translating it yields CASSGSRGAGYTF.

This clonotype was seen a few times. This CDR3 reads CASSQGQGISYEQYF. CDR3 nucleotides: TGTGCCAGCAGCCAGGGTCAGGGCATATCCTACGAGCAGTACTTC. The gene calls are TRBV14 and TRBJ2-7; possibly TRBD1 for D (5 bases). This CDR3 spans 15 amino acids. Trimming left V 3 bases short and J 1 base short, with 13 bases between. The V gene's germline CDR1 is SGHDN and CDR2 FVKESK.

This clonotype was counted between two and nine times. This rearrangement joins TRBV5-1 to TRBJ2-3, with D hard to call. V lost 4 bases and J 4 bases, leaving 7 bases between the germline ends. The CDR3 has 12 residues. The V gene's germline CDR1 is SGHRS and CDR2 YFSETQ. The CDR3 DNA is TGCGCCAGCAGCATAAGCCCAGATACGCAGTATTTT. Translation: CASSISPDTQYF. Variable domain in full (rest from reference TRBV5-1 and TRBJ2-3): KAGVTQTPRYLIKTRGQQVTLSCSPISGHRSVSWYQQTPGQGLQFLFEYFSETQRNKGNFPGRFSGRQFSNSRSEMNVSTLELGDSALYLCASSISPDTQYFGPGTRLTVL.

This clonotype was seen a few times. The J gene is TRBJ2-5, the V gene TRBV20-1; D ambiguous. CDR3 length equals 14 residues. The V gene's germline CDR1 is DFQATT and CDR2 SNEGSKA (reference sequence). V lost 0 bases and J lost 0, with 8 bases in between. Written as DNA, the CDR3 is TGCAGTGCTAGAGATCCCGCGTACCAAGAGACCCAGTACTTC. This codes for CSARDPAYQETQYF.

This clonotype showed up just a few times. V usage is TRBV29-1 and J usage is TRBJ1-2; 9 positions agree with TRBD1. V dropped 5 bases and J dropped 4; count of bases not matched to a gene: 11. The CDR3 totals 15 residues. Per the germline V gene, CDR1 is SQVTM and CDR2 is ANQGSEA. The CDR3 nucleotides are TGCAGCGTTAGAAGGGCGGGACAGGGAACCTATGGCTACACCTTC. Amino acid sequence: CSVRRAGQGTYGYTF.